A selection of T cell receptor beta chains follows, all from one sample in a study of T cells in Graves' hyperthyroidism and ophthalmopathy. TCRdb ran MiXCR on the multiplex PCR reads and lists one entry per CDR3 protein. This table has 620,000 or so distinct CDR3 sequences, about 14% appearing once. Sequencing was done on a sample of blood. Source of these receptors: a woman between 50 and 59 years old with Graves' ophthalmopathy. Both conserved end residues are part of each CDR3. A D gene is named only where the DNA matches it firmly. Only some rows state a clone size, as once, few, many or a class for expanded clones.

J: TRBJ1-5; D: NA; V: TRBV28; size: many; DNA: TGTGCCAGCAGTTTACCGGGTCTCAATCAGCCCCAGCATTTT; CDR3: CASSLPGLNQPQHF
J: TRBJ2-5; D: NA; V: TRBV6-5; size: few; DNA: TGTGCCAGCAGTTATGAATTTTGGACAGCATCCCAAGAGACCCAGTACTTC; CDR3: CASSYEFWTASQETQYF
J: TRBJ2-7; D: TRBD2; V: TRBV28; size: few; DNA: TGTGCCAGCAGTTTTTTGAGTAGCGGGGCCTCCTACGAGCAGTACTTC; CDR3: CASSFLSSGASYEQYF
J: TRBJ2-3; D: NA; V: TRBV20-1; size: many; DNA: TGCAGTGCTAGAGATCCCCGTGCAAGTACAGATACGCAGTATTTT; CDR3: CSARDPRASTDTQYF
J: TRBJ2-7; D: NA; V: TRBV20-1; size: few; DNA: TGCAGTGCTCGGACCGCCGCGGCCTACGAGCAGTACTTC; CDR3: CSARTAAAYEQYF
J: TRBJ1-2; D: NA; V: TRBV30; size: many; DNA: TGTGCCTGGCGAGGGGGGAACTATGGCTACACCTTC; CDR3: CAWRGGNYGYTF
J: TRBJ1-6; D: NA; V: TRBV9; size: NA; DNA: TGTGCCAGCAGCTTAGGACATTATAATACACCCCTCCACTTT; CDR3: CASSLGHYNTPLHF
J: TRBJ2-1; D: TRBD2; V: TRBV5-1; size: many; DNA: TGCGCCAGCAGCTCGAGTAGCGGGACCTACAATGAGCAGTTCTTC; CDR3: CASSSSSGTYNEQFF
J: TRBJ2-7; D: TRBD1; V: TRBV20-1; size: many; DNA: TGCAGTGCTAGAGATATTGGACAGGGGACCTACGAGCAGTACTTC; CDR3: CSARDIGQGTYEQYF
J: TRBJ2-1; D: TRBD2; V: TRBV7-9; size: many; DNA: TGTGCCAGCAGCTTTGGCGGGAGCATGTACAATGAGCAGTTCTTC; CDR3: CASSFGGSMYNEQFF